Each of the 7 T cell receptor beta chains below was sequenced from the same sample in a study of control samples from healthy donors and cancer patients. Here immunoSEQ multiplex PCR was the method, and the copy in TCRdb shows in-frame clones only, minus some. The sample has about 120,000 clones; approximately 92% are singletons. Sequenced sample: blood. These receptors came from a man aged 18 to 35 in good health.

V gene TRBV3-1 (or the pseudogene TRBV3-2) combines with J gene TRBJ2-3, with TRBD2 identical over 7 bases. The V gene end was trimmed by 0 bases and the J gene end by 0 bases; junction bases not matched to a gene: 6. There are 17 residues in the CDR3. Looked up from germline, CDR1 is LGHDT and CDR2 is YNNKEL (reference sequence). Here the CDR3 DNA reads TGTGCCAGCAGCCAAGAGATTACTAGCGTCAGCACAGATACGCAGTATTTT. Protein: CASSQEITSVSTDTQYF.

This chain connects TRBV13 to TRBJ1-3; D remains ambiguous. The CDR3 contains 15 residues. Trimming removed 5 bases from V and 4 bases from J, with 15 bases in between. Germline values: CDR1 PRHDT, CDR2 FYEKMQ (reference sequence). The CDR3 nucleotides are TGTGCCAGCAGCATAAGTTTTCCCCTAGGAAACACCATATATTTT. Protein: CASSISFPLGNTIYF.

The chain has TRBV10-3 and TRBJ1-1; D gene ambiguous. Looked up from germline, CDR1 is ENHRY and CDR2 is SYGVKD. The CDR3 has 13 amino acids. Trimming removed 3 bases from V and 3 bases from J, with 8 bases in between. CDR3 bases: TGTGCCATCAGTGATCGGTGGGACACTGAAGCTTTCTTT. It codes for CAISDRWDTEAFF.

In its sample, this clone was seen once. The V gene is TRBV3-1 (or the pseudogene TRBV3-2), the J gene TRBJ2-5; unclear D gene. Germline V lookup: CDR1 LGHDT, CDR2 YNNKEL (reference sequence). The V gene lost 5 bases and the J gene lost 7 bases, with 17 bases spanning the gap. The CDR3 is 14 residues long. Here the CDR3 DNA reads TGTGCCAGCAGCAGAAGGACCAGGTCCGGGACCCAGTACTTC. Protein: CASSRRTRSGTQYF.

The V and J genes are TRBV5-1 and TRBJ1-2; D gene uncertain. Germline V gives CDR1 SGHRS, CDR2 YFSETQ. V dropped 7 bases and J dropped 0 bases, with 13 bases sitting between them. This CDR3 contains 14 residues. CDR3 protein: CASSTDPANYGYTF. For the CDR3, the DNA is TGCGCCAGCTCGACCGATCCCGCTAACTATGGCTACACCTTC.

The gene calls are TRBV13 and TRBJ1-2; 8 bases fit TRBD1. The CDR3 has 14 amino acids. In germline, CDR1 is PRHDT, CDR2 FYEKMQ (reference sequence). Trimming took 5 bases from V and 8 from J; bases not matched to a gene: 10. The CDR3 sequence is CASSTQGQALGYTF. CDR3 DNA sequence: TGTGCCAGCAGCACCCAGGGACAGGCACTGGGCTACACCTTC.

The chain is built from TRBV7-9 and TRBJ2-7; 13 nucleotides line up with TRBD2. This CDR3 has 16 residues. Unmatched junction bases numbered 9, after V lost 5 bases and J lost 5 bases. Germline V gives CDR1 SEHNR, CDR2 FQNEAQ (reference sequence). CDR3 sequence (DNA): TGTGCCAGCAGCCCTCTGGGCGGACTAGCGGGGGACGAGCAGTACTTC. As protein: CASSPLGGLAGDEQYF.